These 31 T cell receptor beta chains share one sample of origin, sequenced in a study of blood T cell repertoires in COVID-19. The assay was immunoSEQ multiplex PCR, and TCRdb's table has in-frame clones only and misses some. The sample comprises under 200,000 clones, 84% of which are singletons, and about 8% rests with the top ten. The sample consisted of PBMCs or T cells enriched from blood (not recorded which). The receptors stem from a woman aged 50 to 65 who had recovered from COVID-19.

The rearrangement links TRBV7-9 to TRBJ1-5, with D hard to call. CDR1 is SEHNR, CDR2 FQNEAQ, per germline (reference sequence). Trimming stripped 6 bases from V and 4 bases from J, with 7 bases between. The CDR3 contains 12 residues. The chain's CDR3 is CASREGNQPQHF. Written as DNA, the CDR3 is TGTGCCAGCAGAGAGGGTAATCAGCCCCAGCATTTT.

The chain couples TRBV4-2 to TRBJ2-1, with 10 bases lining up with TRBD2. The CDR3 has 13 amino acids. V gave up 0 bases and J gave up 16 bases; unmatched junction bases: 6. Looked up from germline, CDR1 is LGHNA and CDR2 is YNFKEQ. In DNA, the CDR3 is TGTGCCAGCAGCCAAGATAGGCAGCGGGGGGGCTTCTTC. Encoded protein: CASSQDRQRGGFF.

The chain recombines TRBV4-2 with TRBJ2-1, with D tentatively TRBD1 (6 bases). Trimming removed 4 bases from V and 9 bases from J, with 25 bases in between. The CDR3 runs to 17 residues. Looked up from germline, CDR1 is LGHNA and CDR2 is YNFKEQ. The CDR3 loop reads CASSPQVGAKQGTEQFF. DNA for the CDR3: TGTGCCAGCAGCCCCCAAGTGGGGGCTAAACAAGGCACTGAGCAGTTCTTC.

The V and J genes are TRBV27 and TRBJ1-1; D might be TRBD1 (6 bases). This CDR3 is 14 amino acids long. CDR1 and CDR2 from the germline V gene are MNHEY and SMNVEV (reference sequence). V lost 3 bases to trimming and J lost 1 base, with 9 bases between them. In DNA form, the CDR3 reads TGTGCCAGCAGTTTGAGCAGGGGGAACACTGAAGCTTTCTTT. Its protein is CASSLSRGNTEAFF.

The gene calls are TRBV18 and TRBJ1-2, with D possibly matching TRBD1 (5 bases). CDR1 is KGHSH, CDR2 LQKENI, per germline. V lost 2 bases to trimming and J lost 4 bases, with 11 bases between them. The CDR3 contains 14 residues. Here the CDR3 DNA reads TGTGCCAGCTCACCAGTTAGACAGCTCTATGGCTACACCTTC. It translates to CASSPVRQLYGYTF.

This clone was counted at least ten times. The genes are TRBV19 and TRBJ1-6; the D gene is possibly TRBD1 (6 bases). This CDR3 region has 13 residues. V was trimmed by 5 bases and J by 6 bases, leaving 8 bases between them. The germline V gene has CDR1 LNHDA and CDR2 SQIVND (reference sequence). CDR3 DNA: TGTGCCAGTAGTTACAGGGTTAATTCACCCCTCCACTTT. It encodes CASSYRVNSPLHF.

V and J are TRBV5-1 and TRBJ1-1; 12 bases line up with TRBD1. Looked up from germline, CDR1 is SGHRS and CDR2 is YFSETQ. This CDR3 has 14 amino acids. J gave up 7 bases and V 3 bases, and 4 bases lay outside the gene matches. The CDR3: CASSWGQGAFEAFF. As DNA, the CDR3 is TGCGCCAGCAGCTGGGGACAGGGGGCTTTTGAAGCTTTCTTT.

The rearrangement uses TRBV7-2 and TRBJ2-7, with TRBD1 identical over 10 bases. Per germline, CDR1 SGHTA and CDR2 FQGNSA. There are 15 residues in the CDR3. The junction had 7 bases not matched to a gene; V was cut back by 3 bases and J by 5 bases. The CDR3 loop is CASSFPGQGSHEQYF. CDR3 coding DNA: TGTGCCAGCAGCTTCCCGGGACAGGGGTCCCACGAGCAGTACTTC.

This chain joins TRBV5-1 and TRBJ1-1; the D is unclear. This CDR3 comprises 14 residues. Germline loops: CDR1 SGHRS, CDR2 YFSETQ. The V and J ends lost 2 bases and 0 bases respectively, with 8 bases between them. CDR3 in DNA: TGCGCCAGCAGCTTTGGACTTCTGAACACTGAAGCTTTCTTT. Translating it yields CASSFGLLNTEAFF. The full variable domain, completed using reference TRBV5-1 and TRBJ1-1, is KAGVTQTPRYLIKTRGQQVTLSCSPISGHRSVSWYQQTPGQGLQFLFEYFSETQRNKGNFPGRFSGRQFSNSRSEMNVSTLELGDSALYLCASSFGLLNTEAFFGQGTRLTVV.

As to this clone: A read error may produce the germline difference seen at one junction end. The chain carries TRBV18 and TRBJ1-2, with D tentatively TRBD1 (5 bases). The germline gives CDR1 KGHSH, CDR2 LQKENI. The CDR3 contains 14 residues. CDR3 sequence (DNA): TGTGCCAGTTCACCCGACAGTCCCCCCTATGGCTACACCTTC. The encoded protein is CASSPDSPPYGYTF.

Only one count was recorded for this clone. The CDR3 DNA sequence: TGTGCCAGCAGTTCCTCCCCAGGCGAGCAGTACTTC. This sequence encodes CASSSSPGEQYF. The chain uses TRBV12-3 or TRBV12-4 and TRBJ2-7; D gene ambiguous. CDR3 length: 12 residues. V lost 4 bases, J lost 6 bases, and 10 bases lay in between.

In this sample, this clone turned up a few times. The chain has TRBV4-2 and TRBJ1-2, with D possibly matching TRBD1 (5 bases). Germline-derived CDR1 and CDR2 are LGHNA and YNFKEQ. V lost 4 bases and J 8 bases, leaving 20 bases between the germline ends. The CDR3 has 15 amino acids. CDR3: CASSPPGMPRWGYTF. The CDR3 DNA sequence: TGTGCCAGCAGCCCCCCAGGGATGCCCAGGTGGGGCTACACCTTC.

The chain has TRBV7-3 and TRBJ2-2, with 7 bases that match TRBD1. The ends lost 6 bases at V and 3 bases at J; junction bases unmatched: 7. Germline V CDR1 and CDR2: SGHTA, FQGTGA. CDR3 length equals 15 residues. This CDR3 is CASSFDRADTGELFF. CDR3 bases: TGTGCCAGCAGTTTCGACAGGGCGGACACCGGGGAGCTGTTTTTT.

The gene calls are TRBV4-1 and TRBJ1-3; D is ambiguous. From germline, CDR1 is MGHRA and CDR2 YSYEKL. The CDR3 runs 16 residues. V was pared by 0 bases and J by 6 bases, with 15 bases between. The CDR3 loop reads CASSQEGRVTPNTIYF. CDR3 DNA sequence: TGCGCCAGCAGCCAAGAGGGGAGAGTAACGCCAAACACCATATATTTT.

V is TRBV28 and J is TRBJ1-4; D gene ambiguous. Germline V lookup: CDR1 MDHEN, CDR2 SYDVKM. The CDR3 has 14 amino acids. V was trimmed by 7 bases and J by 2 bases, leaving 11 bases between them. This CDR3 is CASNPGGTNEKLFF. CDR3 DNA: TGTGCCAGCAATCCGGGTGGCACTAATGAAAAACTGTTTTTT.

This clone was seen only a few times. The rearrangement uses TRBV11-2 and TRBJ2-1; TRBD2 matches 14 bases. In germline, CDR1 is SGHAT, CDR2 FQNNGV. CDR3 length equals 15 residues. The ends lost 6 bases at V and 7 bases at J; junction bases unmatched: 5. CDR3 bases: TGTGCCAGCAGTCCCGGGACTAGCGGGAGTAATGAGCAGTTCTTC. It yields the protein CASSPGTSGSNEQFF.

V and J are TRBV10-3 and TRBJ2-2; TRBD1 might be the D (5 bases). The germline CDR1 and CDR2 sequences are ENHRY and SYGVKD. V gave up 7 bases and J gave up 3 bases, with 15 bases separating them. CDR3 length: 15 amino acids. The CDR3 is CAITKTDVYTGELFF. Here the CDR3 DNA reads TGTGCCATCACCAAGACAGACGTCTACACCGGGGAGCTGTTTTTT.

This chain connects TRBV11-1 to TRBJ1-1; 7 positions agree with TRBD1. CDR1 and CDR2 from the germline V gene are SGHAT and FQDESV (reference sequence). This CDR3 region has 15 residues. V shed 3 bases and J 3 bases; nucleotides not matched to a gene: 7. CDR3 sequence: CASSLSKGAYTEAFF. The CDR3 nucleotides are TGTGCCAGCAGCTTGAGTAAGGGGGCTTACACTGAAGCTTTCTTT. The full variable domain, in which reference TRBV11-1 and TRBJ1-1 provide the parts outside the CDR3, is EAEVAQSPRYKITEKSQAVAFWCDPISGHATLYWYRQILGQGPELLVQFQDESVVDDSQLPKDRFSAERLKGVDSTLKIQPAELGDSAMYLCASSLSKGAYTEAFFGQGTRLTVV.

The rearrangement links TRBV7-9 to TRBJ1-3; TRBD1 is a possible D gene (5 bases). The CDR3 is 15 amino acids. V lost 5 bases, J lost 0 bases, and 11 bases lay in between. Germline CDR1 reads SEHNR; CDR2 reads FQNEAQ (reference sequence). CDR3 sequence: CASSRQLSSGNTIYF. DNA for the CDR3: TGTGCCAGCAGCAGACAGTTAAGCTCTGGAAACACCATATATTTT.

This chain uses TRBV7-9 with TRBJ2-3; tentative D call: TRBD1 (6 bases). Germline V lookup: CDR1 SEHNR, CDR2 FQNEAQ (reference sequence). CDR3 length equals 13 residues. The ends were cut back, 5 bases at V and 4 bases at J, with 10 bases in the middle. The CDR3 sequence is CASSPRGADTQYF. CDR3 DNA sequence: TGTGCCAGCAGCCCCAGGGGCGCAGATACGCAGTATTTT.

This sequence joins TRBV10-3 and TRBJ2-7, with a weak D call TRBD2 (6 bases). The V and J ends lost 2 bases and 4 bases respectively, with 15 bases between them. Germline CDR1 reads ENHRY; CDR2 reads SYGVKD. The CDR3 totals 15 residues. The CDR3 spells CAISEGPGGEYEQYF. Written as DNA, the CDR3 is TGTGCCATCAGTGAGGGTCCGGGCGGGGAGTACGAGCAGTACTTC.

CDR3 sequence reads: CASSFRPGPLHF. The CDR3 coding sequence is TGTGCCAGCAGTTTTCGTCCGGGTCCCCTCCACTTT. V usage is TRBV28 and J usage is TRBJ1-6; no firm D call. The germline V gene encodes CDR1 MDHEN and CDR2 SYDVKM. The CDR3 is 12 residues long. V was trimmed by 3 bases and J by 13 bases, leaving 10 bases between them.

Turning to this clone: Relative to the germline gene, one junction end is altered; a read error may explain this. V usage is TRBV12-3 or TRBV12-4 and J usage is TRBJ2-5; no clear D. CDR3 length: 12 amino acids. CDR3 nucleotide sequence: TGTGCCAGCAGTTTCCTTAGAGAGGCCCAGTACTTC. This sequence encodes CASSFLREAQYF.

This clone was counted a few times. The chain links TRBV7-3 to TRBJ2-1; 10 bases map to TRBD2. This CDR3 spans 15 amino acids. Germline CDR1 SGHTA, CDR2 FQGTGA. V trimming: 2 bases; J trimming: 8 bases; junction bases outside the gene matches: 6. CDR3 sequence (DNA): TGTGCCAGCAGCTTACGAGCGGGGGGGCCTTATGAGCAGTTCTTC. It codes for CASSLRAGGPYEQFF.

The V gene is TRBV11-3, the J gene TRBJ1-3; 8 nucleotides line up with TRBD1. This CDR3 contains 17 residues. J lost 4 bases, V lost 5 bases, and 13 bases had no gene match. Germline V gene data show CDR1 as SGHNT and CDR2 as YENEEA. This CDR3 is CASSINGQGAMGNTIYF. The CDR3 nucleotides are TGTGCCAGCAGCATCAATGGACAGGGAGCTATGGGAAACACCATATATTTT.

The chain employs TRBV5-8 and TRBJ1-5; 7 nucleotides align to TRBD1. The V gene end was trimmed by 3 bases and the J gene end by 2 bases; junction bases not matched to a gene: 20. CDR3 length: 20 residues. CDR1 is SGHTS, CDR2 YDEGEE, per germline. DNA of the CDR3: TGTGCCAGCAGCTCCCAGGGCTATCAGACAGGGAGAGGCGGCAATCAGCCCCAGCATTTT. Its protein product is CASSSQGYQTGRGGNQPQHF.

The chain employs TRBV9 and TRBJ1-4; maybe TRBD1 (6 bases). Trimming removed 0 bases from V and 7 bases from J, with 13 bases in between. This CDR3 region has 15 residues. Germline CDR1 is SGDLS and CDR2 is YYNGEE. The CDR3 region is CASSVDRGGGEKLFF. The CDR3 DNA follows: TGTGCCAGCAGCGTAGACAGAGGGGGTGGTGAAAAACTGTTTTTT. The full variable domain, with the rest looked up from reference TRBV9 and TRBJ1-4, is DSGVTQTPKHLITATGQRVTLRCSPRSGDLSVYWYQQSLDQGLQFLIQYYNGEERAKGNILERFSAQQFPDLHSELNLSSLELGDSALYFCASSVDRGGGEKLFFGSGTQLSVL.

The gene calls are TRBV13 and TRBJ2-1; 8 nucleotides agree with TRBD1. Germline CDR1 and CDR2: PRHDT and FYEKMQ (reference sequence). V dropped 9 bases and J dropped 8; count of bases not matched to a gene: 15. CDR3 size: 15 residues. CDR3: CASGAGGKGKYEQFF. The CDR3 bases are TGTGCCAGTGGGGCAGGGGGCAAGGGAAAATATGAGCAGTTCTTC.

The chain employs TRBV2 and TRBJ2-7, with TRBD1 as a possible D gene (5 bases). V was pared by 4 bases and J by 5 bases, with 12 bases between. This CDR3 has 13 amino acids. Germline CDR1 SNHLY, CDR2 FYNNEI. In DNA form, the CDR3 reads TGTGCCAGCAGTGTACCCAGGGTGGACGAGCAGTACTTC. It is translated as CASSVPRVDEQYF.

V gene TRBV5-1 combines with J gene TRBJ2-5, with 14 bases lining up with TRBD2. The CDR3 spans 16 residues. V lost 4 bases and J lost 1; bases outside the gene matches: 3. In germline, CDR1 is SGHRS, CDR2 YFSETQ. CDR3 nucleotide sequence: TGCGCCAGCAGCCTTGGACTAGCGGGGGGCCAAGAGACCCAGTACTTC. Its protein product is CASSLGLAGGQETQYF.

The chain is built from TRBV19 and TRBJ1-5; no firm D call. The CDR3 length is 15 residues. Germline lookup yields CDR1 LNHDA and CDR2 SQIVND (reference sequence). The V end lost 2 bases, the J end lost 6 bases, and 14 bases lay between the germline ends. CDR3 nucleotides: TGTGCCAGTAGTATAAGTTCCGGGAAGGGTCAGCCCCAGCATTTT. Amino acids: CASSISSGKGQPQHF.